A single sample gave rise to the 27 T cell receptor beta chains below, sequenced in a study of shared clonotypes between healthy human individuals. Naive CD8 cells were CD45RO-negative, positively selected for CCR7, excluding terminally differentiated effector memory CD45RA+ cells. Assay: immunoSEQ multiplex PCR; the TCRdb copy retains only in-frame clones and omits some. The table includes about 2 million clones, about 95% detected once. The specimen was naive CD8+ T cells sorted from blood. The origin of the receptors is a man between 18 and 29 years old in good health.

The chain has TRBV7-9 and TRBJ2-7; D is unclear. CDR1 and CDR2 from the germline V gene are SEHNR and FQNEAQ (reference sequence). CDR3 size: 12 residues. V lost 2 bases and J lost 5, with 7 bases in between. Here the CDR3 reads CASSLYDDEQYF. For the CDR3, the DNA is TGTGCCAGCAGCTTATATGACGACGAGCAGTACTTC.

Remarks on this clone: The sample has other DNA sequences that encode this CDR3 too. The V gene is TRBV4-1, the J gene TRBJ2-5, with no clear D. CDR3 size: 11 residues. Trimming cost V 4 bases and J 5 bases, with 5 bases left between them. Germline CDR1 and CDR2: MGHRA and YSYEKL. The CDR3 loop reads CASSLGETQYF. CDR3 bases: TGCGCCAGCAGCCTGGGGGAGACCCAGTACTTC.

The chain uses TRBV19 and TRBJ1-3, with 8 bases identical to TRBD1. Looked up from germline, CDR1 is LNHDA and CDR2 is SQIVND (reference sequence). With 6 bases clipped from V and 7 bases from J, the junction kept 23 bases outside the gene matches. The CDR3 has 19 residues. CDR3 protein: CASSTRDRRSYSGWNTIYF. Written as DNA, the CDR3 is TGTGCCAGTAGCACCCGGGACAGGCGATCCTACTCTGGTTGGAACACCATATATTTT.

The chain joins TRBV5-1 to TRBJ2-7, with D maybe TRBD1 (6 bases). The CDR3 runs to 14 residues. The V end was cut by 7 bases, the J end by 0 bases, with 14 bases between. CDR1 is SGHRS, CDR2 YFSETQ, per germline. The CDR3 reads CASRYWGPSYEQYF. As DNA, the CDR3 is TGCGCCAGCCGCTATTGGGGGCCCTCCTACGAGCAGTACTTC.

This sequence joins TRBV7-9 and TRBJ2-1; 7 bases agree with TRBD2. There are 16 residues in the CDR3. The J segment lost 9 bases and the V segment lost 5 bases, leaving 16 bases of the junction unmatched. Germline V gene data show CDR1 as SEHNR and CDR2 as FQNEAQ (reference sequence). CDR3: CASSGLRLAEGLEQFF. In nucleotides, the CDR3 is TGTGCCAGCAGCGGCTTAAGACTAGCAGAGGGTCTTGAGCAGTTCTTC.

The chain uses TRBV21-1 and TRBJ2-7; the D segment call TRBD1 is taken from the table without a DNA check. TRBV21-1 is a known pseudogene. This CDR3 spans 12 amino acids. The CDR3 coding sequence is TGTGCCTGCAAGGGACAGGGACCCGAGCAGTACTTC. As protein: CACKGQGPEQYF.

The gene calls are TRBV11-2 and TRBJ2-7, with 7 bases fitting TRBD2. V lost 7 bases to trimming and J lost 1 base; unmatched junction nucleotides: 7. This CDR3 spans 14 amino acids. The germline gives CDR1 SGHAT, CDR2 FQNNGV. The DNA for the CDR3 is TGTGCCAGCAAATTGGGGAGGGATTCCTACGAGCAGTACTTC. Encoded protein: CASKLGRDSYEQYF.

V gene TRBV7-2 combines with J gene TRBJ2-7; unclear D gene. There are 12 residues in the CDR3. V shed 5 bases and J shed 5 bases, with 10 bases lying between them. CDR1 is SGHTA and CDR2 is FQGNSA in the germline V gene. The CDR3 DNA reads as TGTGCCAGCAGCCCCACCAAGGACGAGCAGTACTTC. This gives the protein CASSPTKDEQYF.

V usage is TRBV4-1 and J usage is TRBJ2-5, with 9 bases aligning to TRBD2. The length of the CDR3 is 16 residues. The trim removed 1 base at V and 4 bases at J, leaving 7 bases unmatched. The germline V gene has CDR1 MGHRA and CDR2 YSYEKL. CDR3 in DNA: TGCGCCAGCAGCCAAGTAGCGGGAGATCTCGGAGAGACCCAGTACTTC. It encodes CASSQVAGDLGETQYF.

This chain links TRBV4-1 with TRBJ1-2, with 8 nucleotides matching TRBD1. The V and J ends lost 4 bases and 6 bases, in that order; junction bases with no gene match: 7. This CDR3 comprises 14 residues. Germline assignment: CDR1 MGHRA and CDR2 YSYEKL. The CDR3 DNA is TGCGCCAGCAGCCTCGAACAGGGGGTCCATGGCTACACCTTC. Its protein product is CASSLEQGVHGYTF.

The V and J genes are TRBV6-6 and TRBJ1-6; D is undetermined. This CDR3 spans 13 amino acids. CDR1 and CDR2 (germline): MNHNY, SVGAGI (reference sequence). V was cut by 10 bases and J by 4 bases, with 11 bases left in between. The CDR3 DNA reads as TGTGCCACCCTCAGAATTTATAATTCACCCCTCCACTTT. Amino acids: CATLRIYNSPLHF.

With regard to this clone: Different DNA sequences within this sample yield the same CDR3. The genes are TRBV13 and TRBJ1-4; D is unresolved. The CDR3 sequence is 12 residues long. Per germline, CDR1 PRHDT and CDR2 FYEKMQ (reference sequence). V lost 5 bases, J lost 7 bases, and 8 bases lay in between. CDR3 DNA: TGTGCCAGCAGCCTCCTGGGTGAAAAACTGTTTTTT. Translated, it gives CASSLLGEKLFF.

This chain connects TRBV18 to TRBJ2-4; maybe TRBD2 (6 bases). Germline assignment: CDR1 KGHSH and CDR2 LQKENI. V lost 0 bases to trimming and J lost 0 bases, with 9 bases between them. CDR3 length: 16 amino acids. The CDR3 coding sequence is TGTGCCAGCTCACCACCAGAGGGACTAGCCAAAAACATTCAGTACTTC. It translates to CASSPPEGLAKNIQYF.

The chain employs TRBV27 and TRBJ2-3, with TRBD2 identical over 12 bases. Trimming removed 6 bases from V and 6 bases from J; junction bases left unmatched: 7. This CDR3 is built from 15 residues. Germline assignment: CDR1 MNHEY and CDR2 SMNVEV (reference sequence). In nucleotides, the CDR3 is TGTGCCAGCAGAAGTTGGACTAGCGGGGCCGATACGCAGTATTTT. Amino acids: CASRSWTSGADTQYF.

J is TRBJ2-1 and V is TRBV2; TRBD2 matches 11 bases. The CDR3 loop spans 17 amino acids. Unmatched junction bases numbered 5, after V lost 3 bases and J lost 1 base. Germline CDR1 SNHLY, CDR2 FYNNEI. CDR3: CASSDPGTSGSYNEQFF. For the CDR3, the DNA is TGTGCCAGCAGTGACCCCGGGACTAGCGGATCCTACAATGAGCAGTTCTTC. Full variable domain (remainder filled in from reference TRBV2 and TRBJ2-1): EPEVTQTPSHQVTQMGQEVILRCVPISNHLYFYWYRQILGQKVEFLVSFYNNEISEKSEIFDDQFSVERPDGSNFTLKIRSTKLEDSAMYFCASSDPGTSGSYNEQFFGPGTRLTVL.

V gene TRBV7-9 combines with J gene TRBJ2-2, with 7 bases matching TRBD2. J gave up 7 bases and V 2 bases, and 7 bases lay outside the gene matches. This CDR3 spans 15 amino acids. The germline gives CDR1 SEHNR, CDR2 FQNEAQ (reference sequence). This chain's CDR3 is CASSLSSGVSGELFF. The CDR3 DNA follows: TGTGCCAGCAGCTTATCTAGCGGTGTCAGCGGGGAGCTGTTTTTT. The full variable domain, with the rest looked up from reference TRBV7-9 and TRBJ2-2, is DTGVSQNPRHKITKRGQNVTFRCDPISEHNRLYWYRQTLGQGPEFLTYFQNEAQLEKSRLLSDRFSAERPKGSFSTLEIQRTEQGDSAMYLCASSLSSGVSGELFFGEGSRLTVL.

A single count supports this clone. The rearrangement joins TRBV5-4 to TRBJ2-1; D is undetermined. Trimming removed 0 bases at V and 9 bases at J, with 7 bases between. CDR1 is SGHNT and CDR2 is YYREEE in the germline V gene (reference sequence). This CDR3 spans 12 amino acids. The CDR3 DNA follows: TGTGCCAGCAGCTTGGTTGAAGGTGAGCAGTTCTTC. Its protein is CASSLVEGEQFF.

V usage is TRBV11-2 and J usage is TRBJ2-3, with 8 bases lining up with TRBD2. Germline trimming cut 1 base from V and 6 bases from J; bases unmatched to any gene: 3. The germline gives CDR1 SGHAT, CDR2 FQNNGV. This CDR3 is 14 amino acids long. The CDR3 protein is CASSLAGGADTQYF. DNA for the CDR3: TGTGCCAGCAGCTTAGCCGGGGGGGCCGATACGCAGTATTTT.

The genes are TRBV29-1 and TRBJ1-3; D possibly corresponds to TRBD1 (5 bases). Trimming took off 5 bases at V and 4 bases at J, with 15 bases between the two ends. The CDR3 consists of 14 residues. Germline V gene sequence: CDR1 SQVTM, CDR2 ANQGSEA. CDR3 in amino acids: CSVLTGSEGNTIYF. The CDR3, as DNA: TGCAGCGTTCTTACAGGCTCCGAGGGAAACACCATATATTTT.

The chain combines TRBV6-1 with TRBJ1-5; possibly TRBD1 for D (6 bases). Trimming cost V 1 base and J 3 bases, with 10 bases left between them. The CDR3 is 15 amino acids. Germline CDR1 is MNHNS and CDR2 is SASEGT. The chain's CDR3 is CASSEGTVDNQPQHF. CDR3 DNA: TGTGCCAGCAGTGAAGGGACAGTAGACAATCAGCCCCAGCATTTT.

The rearrangement uses TRBV28 and TRBJ1-1, with 11 bases matching TRBD1. The CDR3 runs 14 residues. V shed 5 bases and J 5 bases; nucleotides not matched to a gene: 4. Per germline, CDR1 MDHEN and CDR2 SYDVKM. CDR3 sequence reads: CASSTGQGGTEAFF. As DNA, the CDR3 is TGTGCCAGCAGTACGGGACAGGGGGGAACTGAAGCTTTCTTT.

CDR3 sequence reads: CAWSIGGSQETQYF. The DNA of the CDR3 is TGTGCCTGGAGTATAGGGGGAAGCCAAGAGACCCAGTACTTC. This chain joins TRBV30 and TRBJ2-5; D is perhaps TRBD1 (6 bases). The CDR3 contains 14 residues. V gave up 2 bases and J gave up 1 base, with 11 bases separating them. CDR1 is GTSNPN and CDR2 is SVGIG in the germline V gene (reference sequence).

The chain joins TRBV5-1 to TRBJ2-7; 11 bases align to TRBD2. V lost 0 bases to trimming and J lost 3 bases; unmatched junction nucleotides: 11. In germline, CDR1 is SGHRS, CDR2 YFSETQ. The CDR3 spans 18 residues. CDR3 nucleotide sequence: TGCGCCAGCAGCTTGGCGGGTAGCGGGGGGGCCAGGGACTACGAGCAGTACTTC. Its protein is CASSLAGSGGARDYEQYF. The full variable domain, its missing parts supplied by reference TRBV5-1 and TRBJ2-7, is KAGVTQTPRYLIKTRGQQVTLSCSPISGHRSVSWYQQTPGQGLQFLFEYFSETQRNKGNFPGRFSGRQFSNSRSEMNVSTLELGDSALYLCASSLAGSGGARDYEQYFGPGTRLTVT.

Notes on this clone: The same CDR3 can be traced to other DNA sequences in this sample. The chain has TRBV7-2 and TRBJ2-3, with TRBD2 as a possible D gene (5 bases). The CDR3 loop spans 15 amino acids. Trimming stripped 1 base from V and 1 base from J, with 9 bases between. Germline V gene data show CDR1 as SGHTA and CDR2 as FQGNSA. The chain's CDR3 is CASSLGVGGTDTQYF. CDR3 in DNA: TGTGCCAGCAGCTTAGGGGTCGGGGGCACAGATACGCAGTATTTT.

The rearrangement uses TRBV7-8 and TRBJ2-7, with a weak D call TRBD2 (5 bases). CDR3 size: 13 residues. V dropped 5 bases and J dropped 1 base, with 9 bases sitting between them. The germline V gene has CDR1 SGHVS and CDR2 FQNEAQ. CDR3 sequence: CASSEGLSYEQYF. In DNA, the CDR3 is TGTGCCAGCAGCGAGGGCCTTTCCTACGAGCAGTACTTC.

The CDR3 DNA reads TGTGCCAGCAGCCAAGAGAGCGGGACTAGCGGGAACACCGGGGAGCTGTTTTTT. Amino acid sequence: CASSQESGTSGNTGELFF. This rearrangement joins TRBV4-2 to TRBJ2-2, with 11 bases lining up with TRBD2. V shed 0 bases and J 1 base; nucleotides not matched to a gene: 4. This CDR3 contains 18 residues. In germline, CDR1 is LGHNA, CDR2 YNFKEQ.

This chain joins TRBV23-1 and TRBJ2-3; 9 bases match TRBD2. TRBV23-1 is an open reading frame, and its role is uncertain. The J segment lost 5 bases and the V segment lost 8 bases, leaving 11 bases of the junction unmatched. CDR3 length equals 15 residues. The CDR3 region has the DNA TGCGCCAGCTCGCTGGCGGGGGGGCCCGGAGATACGCAGTATTTT. It specifies CASSLAGGPGDTQYF.